The 32 T cell receptor beta chains reported below all come from one sample, sequenced in a study of cytomegalovirus exposure and HLA in healthy donors. Only in-frame clones appear in the TCRdb table, and some are missing; sequencing was by immunoSEQ multiplex PCR. The sample has approximately 99,000 clones, around 95% seen once; the top ten hold roughly 0.67%. The source material was PBMCs. The source of these receptors is a woman younger than 35 in good health and CMV-seronegative.

The V call is TRBV4-3, the J call TRBJ2-7; D is possibly TRBD2 (5 bases). CDR3 length equals 14 residues. Germline V gene sequence: CDR1 LGHNA, CDR2 YSLEER. V was shortened by 4 bases and J by 2 bases, with 12 bases between the two germline ends. The CDR3 nucleotides are TGCGCCAGCAGCCCTGCCGGAGGAACCTACGAGCAGTACTTC. Translated, it gives CASSPAGGTYEQYF.

The rearrangement uses TRBV6-1 and TRBJ1-1; TRBD1 matches 11 bases. From germline, CDR1 is MNHNS and CDR2 SASEGT. The CDR3 spans 17 residues. V was clipped by 4 bases and J by 0 bases; unmatched bases: 7. The DNA for the CDR3 is TGTGCCAGCAGTGCCCGAGGGGACAGGGGGTTGAACACTGAAGCTTTCTTT. This sequence encodes CASSARGDRGLNTEAFF.

V gene TRBV7-2 combines with J gene TRBJ2-5, with TRBD2 identical over 8 bases. The CDR3 has 16 amino acids. V was clipped by 3 bases and J by 5 bases; unmatched bases: 11. The germline V gene has CDR1 SGHTA and CDR2 FQGNSA. Here the CDR3 reads CASSFKPGLGLETQYF. Written as DNA, the CDR3 is TGTGCCAGCAGCTTCAAGCCGGGACTAGGGCTTGAGACCCAGTACTTC.

The gene calls are TRBV4-1 and TRBJ2-1, with TRBD2 matching 12 bases. From germline, CDR1 is MGHRA and CDR2 YSYEKL. The CDR3 length is 15 residues. Losses at the gene ends were 4 bases for V and 9 bases for J; bases not matched to a gene: 7. CDR3 sequence (DNA): TGCGCCAGCAGCCTAAATCGACTAGCGGGGGTTGAGCAGTTCTTC. Translation: CASSLNRLAGVEQFF.

The rearrangement joins TRBV6-6 to TRBJ1-6; no firm D call. In germline, CDR1 is MNHNY, CDR2 SVGAGI (reference sequence). With 6 bases removed from V and 0 bases from J, the gap between germline ends came to 9 bases. The CDR3 has 15 residues. The CDR3 DNA is TGTGCCAGCAGATCAGATGGCTCCTATAATTCACCCCTCCACTTT. Its protein product is CASRSDGSYNSPLHF.

The chain joins TRBV7-9 to TRBJ1-2, with 9 bases identical to TRBD1. Germline V gene lookup returns CDR1 SEHNR and CDR2 FQNEAQ (reference sequence). The junction had 10 bases not matched to a gene; V was cut back by 5 bases and J by 3 bases. This CDR3 has 16 amino acids. This CDR3 is CASSETGTGMDYGYTF. Here the CDR3 DNA reads TGTGCCAGCAGCGAAACCGGGACAGGGATGGACTATGGCTACACCTTC.

This clone appeared a single time. The CDR3 region is CASSERQLGYTF. The CDR3 DNA reads as TGTGCCAGCTCGGAGAGACAGTTAGGCTACACCTTC. The V and J genes are TRBV18 and TRBJ1-2, with D perhaps matching TRBD1 (5 bases). The CDR3 totals 12 residues. V was cut by 6 bases and J by 8 bases, with 13 bases left in between. Germline V gene sequence: CDR1 KGHSH, CDR2 LQKENI.

The rearrangement uses TRBV28 and TRBJ2-2, with 7 bases matching TRBD1. CDR3 size: 13 residues. Losses at the gene ends were 2 bases for V and 10 bases for J; bases not matched to a gene: 4. Germline V gene lookup returns CDR1 MDHEN and CDR2 SYDVKM. In DNA, the CDR3 is TGTGCCAGCAGTTTAGGACAGGCCACGGAGCTGTTTTTT. Translated: CASSLGQATELFF.

Only a few counts were recorded for this clone. J is TRBJ2-1 and V is TRBV5-1; 7 nucleotides align to TRBD2. Germline V gene lookup returns CDR1 SGHRS and CDR2 YFSETQ. V was pared by 4 bases and J by 8 bases, with 15 bases of the junction left unmatched. This CDR3 contains 16 residues. CDR3 sequence (DNA): TGCGCCAGCAGCCCGAGAGGAGCGGGGCGGTTCCATGAGCAGTTCTTC. Residues: CASSPRGAGRFHEQFF. The full variable domain, its missing parts supplied by reference TRBV5-1 and TRBJ2-1, is KAGVTQTPRYLIKTRGQQVTLSCSPISGHRSVSWYQQTPGQGLQFLFEYFSETQRNKGNFPGRFSGRQFSNSRSEMNVSTLELGDSALYLCASSPRGAGRFHEQFFGPGTRLTVL.

The V gene is TRBV2, the J gene TRBJ1-5; maybe TRBD1 (6 bases). The germline V and J ends were trimmed by 6 bases and 0 bases, with 15 bases remaining between them. The CDR3 is 16 residues long. Germline CDR1 SNHLY, CDR2 FYNNEI. This CDR3 is CASRPGATYSNQPQHF. The CDR3 DNA sequence: TGTGCCAGCAGGCCAGGGGCAACATATAGCAATCAGCCCCAGCATTTT.

The chain combines TRBV6-1 with TRBJ1-2; perhaps TRBD1 as D (5 bases). Looked up from germline, CDR1 is MNHNS and CDR2 is SASEGT. The CDR3 loop spans 16 amino acids. The ends were cut back, 0 bases at V and 8 bases at J, with 19 bases in the middle. In DNA, the CDR3 is TGTGCCAGCAGTGAAGCGCAGGGCATCCGCCGCGGAGGCTACACCTTC. Residues: CASSEAQGIRRGGYTF.

The chain carries TRBV5-6 and TRBJ2-3, with 8 bases identical to TRBD2. Per the germline V gene, CDR1 is SGHDT and CDR2 is YYEEEE. J lost 0 bases, V lost 5 bases, and 11 bases had no gene match. The CDR3 consists of 17 residues. CDR3 amino acids: CASRGSGGPLSTDTQYF. CDR3 bases: TGTGCCAGCAGAGGGAGCGGGGGACCCCTTAGCACAGATACGCAGTATTTT.

This rearrangement joins TRBV7-2 to TRBJ1-6, with 8 nucleotides matching TRBD1. CDR1 is SGHTA and CDR2 is FQGNSA in the germline V gene. This CDR3 comprises 20 residues. After removal of 0 bases from V and 6 bases from J, the junction contained 16 bases not matched to a gene. Here the CDR3 reads CASSLAQTGALAMANSPLHF. CDR3 coding DNA: TGTGCCAGCAGCTTAGCGCAGACAGGGGCGTTAGCAATGGCTAATTCACCCCTCCACTTT.

The chain joins TRBV2 to TRBJ2-7, with 9 positions matching TRBD1. The CDR3 is 16 residues long. CDR1 is SNHLY, CDR2 FYNNEI, per germline. Trimming removed 6 bases from V and 2 bases from J; junction bases left unmatched: 11. CDR3 bases: TGTGCCAGCAGATCCCATACAGGGGGCAGAGCCTACGAGCAGTACTTC. Translation gives CASRSHTGGRAYEQYF.

The rearrangement uses TRBV5-6 and TRBJ2-3; 8 bases agree with TRBD2. J was trimmed by 5 bases and V by 0 bases; bases with no gene match: 2. Germline V gene sequence: CDR1 SGHDT, CDR2 YYEEEE. The CDR3 loop spans 14 amino acids. The DNA of the CDR3 is TGTGCCAGCAGCTTGGCGGGGGGGAGAGATACGCAGTATTTT. Protein: CASSLAGGRDTQYF.

Notes on this clone: This sample also contains other DNA sequences that code for the same CDR3. The genes are TRBV27 and TRBJ1-6; D is ambiguous. The germline V gene has CDR1 MNHEY and CDR2 SMNVEV (reference sequence). The length of the CDR3 is 12 residues. The V end lost 3 bases, the J end lost 7 bases, and 4 bases lay between the germline ends. The CDR3 loop reads CASSFRNSPLHF. In DNA form, the CDR3 reads TGTGCCAGCAGTTTTAGAAATTCACCCCTCCACTTT.

This chain uses TRBV28 with TRBJ1-2; TRBD1 might be the D (6 bases). Looked up from germline, CDR1 is MDHEN and CDR2 is SYDVKM. The CDR3 consists of 15 residues. Deletions cut 5 bases from V and 4 bases from J, with 17 bases between. CDR3 bases: TGTGCCAGCAGTCAAACGGGGGGGCCCATCTATGGCTACACCTTC. Amino acid sequence: CASSQTGGPIYGYTF.

V is TRBV28 and J is TRBJ1-1; TRBD1 matches at 8 bases. The CDR3 has 15 residues. Losses at the gene ends were 7 bases for V and 0 bases for J; bases not matched to a gene: 7. Germline loops: CDR1 MDHEN, CDR2 SYDVKM. CDR3 DNA sequence: TGTGCCAGCACCTGGGACAGGACCTTGAACACTGAAGCTTTCTTT. It yields the protein CASTWDRTLNTEAFF.

The chain joins TRBV15 to TRBJ1-1; 8 bases line up with TRBD1. The CDR3 totals 17 residues. J lost 1 base, V lost 1 base, and 8 bases had no gene match. Germline values: CDR1 LNHNV, CDR2 YYDKDF (reference sequence). DNA of the CDR3: TGTGCCACCAGCAGAGGGATAACGACAGGGGCGAACACTGAAGCTTTCTTT. Protein: CATSRGITTGANTEAFF.

The chain employs TRBV19 and TRBJ1-6; 7 nucleotides agree with TRBD1. Looked up from germline, CDR1 is LNHDA and CDR2 is SQIVND (reference sequence). This CDR3 has 15 amino acids. V lost 7 bases and J lost 7; bases outside the gene matches: 10. The CDR3, as DNA: TGTGCCAGTACCGCAGGGCAGGGGGAGAATTCACCCCTCCACTTT. This gives the protein CASTAGQGENSPLHF.

V is TRBV5-1 and J is TRBJ1-6; D unresolved. The CDR3 runs to 14 residues. CDR1 and CDR2 (germline): SGHRS, YFSETQ. V was clipped by 2 bases and J by 7 bases, with 10 bases between them. The DNA for the CDR3 is TGCGCCAGCAGCTTCTCCGGGAGCAATTCACCCCTCCACTTT. Its protein product is CASSFSGSNSPLHF. The variable domain in full, completed from reference TRBV5-1 and TRBJ1-6, reads KAGVTQTPRYLIKTRGQQVTLSCSPISGHRSVSWYQQTPGQGLQFLFEYFSETQRNKGNFPGRFSGRQFSNSRSEMNVSTLELGDSALYLCASSFSGSNSPLHFGNGTRLTVT.

The CDR3 spells CSVPRRAGGSYEQYF. Here the CDR3 DNA reads TGCAGCGTGCCTCGAAGGGCGGGGGGGTCCTACGAGCAGTACTTC. The genes are TRBV29-1 and TRBJ2-7; 9 bases are shared with TRBD2. The length of the CDR3 is 15 residues. Germline CDR1 SQVTM, CDR2 ANQGSEA. Germline trimming cut 6 bases from V and 1 base from J; bases unmatched to any gene: 10.

J is TRBJ2-7 and V is TRBV7-9, with TRBD2 identical over 7 bases. The V gene's germline CDR1 is SEHNR and CDR2 FQNEAQ (reference sequence). V trimming: 4 bases; J trimming: 2 bases; junction bases outside the gene matches: 8. The CDR3 spans 15 residues. The chain's CDR3 is CASSSTGTTTYEQYF. CDR3 bases: TGTGCCAGCAGCTCGACCGGGACTACGACCTACGAGCAGTACTTC.

The V call is TRBV18, the J call TRBJ1-2; possible D gene TRBD1, 5 bases. Trimming took 3 bases from V and 3 from J, leaving 14 bases between them. Looked up from germline, CDR1 is KGHSH and CDR2 is LQKENI. This CDR3 comprises 15 residues. The CDR3 region has the DNA TGTGCCAGCTCACCGATGGGAAGGGGTGACTATGGCTACACCTTC. Translating it yields CASSPMGRGDYGYTF.

This chain connects TRBV4-1 to TRBJ2-5; 7 bases agree with TRBD1. CDR1 and CDR2 (germline): MGHRA, YSYEKL. CDR3 length: 19 amino acids. Trimming cost V 1 base and J 5 bases; bases outside gene matches: 19. CDR3 nucleotide sequence: TGCGCCAGCAGCCAAGGCTCGGCGCTAACAGGGGCGCACAAGGAGACCCAGTACTTC. This gives the protein CASSQGSALTGAHKETQYF.

The chain employs TRBV27 and TRBJ1-2; 8 positions agree with TRBD1. Trimming cost V 8 bases and J 3 bases; bases outside gene matches: 17. The CDR3 extends over 17 amino acids. Germline loops: CDR1 MNHEY, CDR2 SMNVEV (reference sequence). The CDR3 here is CASGPRDRSPEYYGYTF. The CDR3 DNA follows: TGTGCCAGCGGCCCCCGGGACAGGAGTCCGGAGTACTATGGCTACACCTTC.

CDR3 loop: CATSRTAEATEAFF. The CDR3 coding sequence is TGTGCCACCAGCAGGACAGCCGAAGCCACTGAAGCTTTCTTT. V and J are TRBV15 and TRBJ1-1, with D tentatively TRBD1 (5 bases). V lost 3 bases to trimming and J lost 4 bases, with 12 bases between them. CDR1 and CDR2 from the germline V gene are LNHNV and YYDKDF (reference sequence). The CDR3 is 14 amino acids.

V is TRBV6-5 and J is TRBJ2-7; weak D call: TRBD2 (5 bases). The CDR3 is 12 amino acids. Trimming shortened V by 8 bases and J by 0 bases, and 8 bases separated the two germline ends. Per the germline V gene, CDR1 is MNHEY and CDR2 is SVGAGI. CDR3 sequence: CASGEHSYEQYF. The CDR3 nucleotides read TGTGCCAGCGGGGAGCACTCCTACGAGCAGTACTTC.

The V call is TRBV7-9, the J call TRBJ2-1, with TRBD1 matching over 9 bases. CDR1 is SEHNR, CDR2 FQNEAQ, per germline (reference sequence). With 8 bases clipped from V and 5 bases from J, the junction kept 7 bases outside the gene matches. CDR3 length: 14 residues. CDR3 bases: TGTGCCAGCGAGACCGGGACAGGGAACAATGAGCAGTTCTTC. Translated: CASETGTGNNEQFF. The variable domain in full, with the rest retrieved from reference TRBV7-9 and TRBJ2-1, is DTGVSQNPRHKITKRGQNVTFRCDPISEHNRLYWYRQTLGQGPEFLTYFQNEAQLEKSRLLSDRFSAERPKGSFSTLEIQRTEQGDSAMYLCASETGTGNNEQFFGPGTRLTVL.

The V gene is TRBV2, the J gene TRBJ1-2; no firm D call. V lost 3 bases and J 6 bases, leaving 11 bases between the germline ends. The CDR3 consists of 13 residues. CDR1 and CDR2 (germline): SNHLY, FYNNEI. This CDR3 reads CASSDRGPNGYTF. CDR3 sequence (DNA): TGTGCCAGCAGTGATCGGGGTCCCAATGGCTACACCTTC.

This chain uses TRBV29-1 with TRBJ2-2; unclear D gene. Germline CDR1 SQVTM, CDR2 ANQGSEA. The length of the CDR3 is 14 residues. With 0 bases removed from V and 1 base from J, the gap between germline ends came to 6 bases. CDR3 DNA sequence: TGCAGCGTTGAAGAGGGCATGAACACCGGGGAGCTGTTTTTT. Its translation: CSVEEGMNTGELFF.

The V call is TRBV5-1, the J call TRBJ1-5; TRBD1 agrees at 10 bases. CDR3 length: 15 amino acids. V lost 0 bases and J lost 6; bases outside the gene matches: 3. CDR1 and CDR2 from the germline V gene are SGHRS and YFSETQ. The CDR3 DNA reads TGCGCCAGCAGCTTGGGGACAGGGGGTAGTCAGCCCCAGCATTTT. Translated, it gives CASSLGTGGSQPQHF.